This is a list of T cell receptor beta chains from one sample in a study of T-cell memory formation after mild COVID-19. TCRdb used MiXCR to reprocess the 5' RACE reads, holding one entry per CDR3 protein. The sample has about 140,000 distinct CDR3 sequences; around 15% are singletons. The sequencing sample was made of PBMCs or a T cell subset sorted from them (not recorded which). All receptors derive from an adult woman who had mild COVID-19 (a few samples of this study predate the infection). Cell type and time point are not known. The CDR3 runs from the conserved cysteine through the conserved F or W. The D gene is left open where the match is weak. Clone size is not always given. Where it is, it says once, few, many or a class for expanded clones.

>NA|TRBJ1-1|NA|TRBV6-5
CASSYEGAVVGVEAFF
TGTGCCAGCAGTTACGAGGGCGCGGTTGTTGGGGTTGAAGCTTTCTTT
>NA|TRBJ2-3|few|TRBV9
CASSDFRTDTQYF
TGTGCCAGCAGCGACTTTAGGACAGATACGCAGTATTTT
>NA|TRBJ2-1|NA|TRBV18
CASSPQDRRDPHLGYNEQFF
TGTGCCAGCTCACCACAGGACAGGAGGGACCCCCATCTAGGATACAATGAGCAGTTCTTC
>NA|TRBJ2-7|NA|TRBV20-1
CSARDKSSYEQYF
TGCAGTGCGAGAGACAAGAGCTCCTACGAGCAGTACTTC
>TRBD1|TRBJ1-5|NA|TRBV12-3/TRBV12-4
CASRLGQFLNQPQHF
TGTGCCAGCAGATTGGGACAGTTCCTCAATCAGCCCCAGCATTTT
>TRBD2|TRBJ2-3|NA|TRBV6-6
CASSYSTAGGPTSTDTQYF
TGTGCCAGCAGTTACTCGACTGCGGGGGGGCCCACTAGCACAGATACGCAGTATTTT
>NA|TRBJ2-7|NA|TRBV4-2
CASSQDLGALYEQYF
TGTGCCAGCAGCCAAGATTTGGGGGCTCTCTACGAGCAGTACTTC
>NA|TRBJ2-1|few|TRBV24-1
CATSSPEWGEAYNEQFF
TGTGCCACCAGCTCTCCCGAATGGGGGGAGGCCTACAATGAGCAGTTCTTC
>NA|TRBJ2-7|NA|TRBV6-6
CASSYSGLYYEQYF
TGTGCCAGCAGTTATTCCGGACTGTATTACGAGCAGTACTTC
>TRBD1|TRBJ2-7|NA|TRBV7-9
CASSLNRDRGPEQYF
TGTGCCAGCAGCTTAAACCGGGACAGGGGCCCCGAGCAGTACTTC
>NA|TRBJ2-1|NA|TRBV5-5
CASSLQGIGNEQFF
TGTGCCAGCAGCTTACAGGGTATCGGCAATGAGCAGTTCTTC
>NA|TRBJ1-1|NA|TRBV6-6
CASSYSVVGGIEAFF
TGTGCCAGCAGTTACTCAGTGGTCGGAGGGATTGAAGCTTTCTTT
>NA|TRBJ2-1|many|TRBV7-3
CASSLTSGADEQFF
TGTGCCAGCAGCTTAACCTCAGGGGCGGATGAGCAGTTCTTC
>NA|TRBJ2-7|few|TRBV12-3/TRBV12-4
CASSLDLTGGEQYF
TGTGCCAGCAGCCTAGATCTTACAGGAGGCGAGCAGTACTTC
>NA|TRBJ1-5|few|TRBV7-3
CASSGGVAPNQPQHF
TGTGCCAGCAGCGGGGGGGTAGCTCCCAATCAGCCCCAGCATTTT
>TRBD2|TRBJ2-1|few|TRBV20-1
CSAAEIGLALYNEQFF
TGCAGTGCTGCTGAGATAGGACTAGCGCTTTACAATGAGCAGTTCTTC
>NA|TRBJ2-5|few|TRBV20-1
CSARGDIVQETQYF
TGCAGTGCTCGGGGGGACATAGTTCAAGAGACCCAGTACTTC
>TRBD2|TRBJ2-7|NA|TRBV29-1
CSVDSGTNSYEQYF
TGCAGCGTTGACTCAGGGACTAACTCCTACGAGCAGTACTTC
>TRBD1|TRBJ2-4|few|TRBV7-6
CASSLLHRGGKNIQYF
TGTGCCAGCAGCTTATTACACAGGGGTGGCAAAAACATTCAGTACTTC
>TRBD2|TRBJ2-1|few|TRBV6-2/TRBV6-3
CASSYGLSGTPNNEQFF
TGTGCCAGCAGTTACGGGCTTAGCGGGACCCCCAACAATGAGCAGTTCTTC
>TRBD2|TRBJ2-3|NA|TRBV6-1
CASTSGAGVQDTQYF
TGTGCCAGCACCAGCGGAGCGGGGGTTCAAGATACGCAGTATTTT
>NA|TRBJ2-3|few|TRBV27
CASSLFDTDTQYF
TGTGCCAGCAGTTTATTCGACACAGATACGCAGTATTTT
>TRBD2|TRBJ2-7|NA|TRBV3-1
CASSQIAGAQGEQYF
TGTGCCAGCAGCCAAATAGCGGGGGCCCAGGGCGAGCAGTACTTC
>NA|TRBJ2-7|NA|TRBV7-9
CASSPRIGTYSYEQYF
TGTGCCAGCAGCCCACGGATCGGCACGTACTCCTACGAGCAGTACTTC
>NA|TRBJ2-3|NA|TRBV6-5
CASMERGTDTQYF
TGTGCCAGCATGGAGCGAGGCACAGATACGCAGTATTTT
>NA|TRBJ2-7|NA|TRBV6-2/TRBV6-3
CASSFPAGVSEQYF
TGTGCCAGCAGTTTCCCGGCTGGGGTGAGCGAGCAGTACTTC
>NA|TRBJ2-2|NA|TRBV10-3
CAIGSSVNPPTGELFF
TGTGCCATCGGGAGTTCGGTAAACCCCCCCACCGGGGAGCTGTTTTTT
>NA|TRBJ2-7|NA|TRBV7-9
CASSLAQSSYEQYF
TGTGCCAGCAGCTTAGCCCAGAGCTCCTACGAGCAGTACTTC
>NA|TRBJ2-5|many|TRBV4-2
CASSQAGQGPETQYF
TGTGCCAGCAGCCAAGCGGGGCAGGGGCCCGAGACCCAGTACTTC
>NA|TRBJ2-3|NA|TRBV5-1
CATRLSGERADTQYF
TGCGCCACCCGCCTTTCCGGGGAGAGGGCAGATACGCAGTATTTT
>NA|TRBJ2-2|NA|TRBV29-1
CSVEQQVPGELFF
TGCAGCGTTGAACAACAGGTCCCCGGGGAGCTGTTTTTT
>TRBD2|TRBJ2-3|many|TRBV7-8
CASSPAGGGLDTQYF
TGTGCCAGCAGCCCGGCGGGGGGTGGGCTGGATACGCAGTATTTT
>TRBD1|TRBJ2-1|NA|TRBV7-8
CASSPRAGGFQALSHNEQFF
TGTGCCAGCAGCCCGAGGGCAGGGGGCTTCCAAGCCCTTTCCCACAATGAGCAGTTCTTC
>NA|TRBJ2-7|NA|TRBV21-1
CASSLESYDEQYF
TGTGCCAGCAGCCTCGAATCTTACGACGAGCAGTACTTC
>TRBD2|TRBJ2-1|NA|TRBV12-3/TRBV12-4
CASSFRAGGDNEQFF
TGTGCCAGCAGTTTCCGGGCGGGGGGGGACAATGAGCAGTTCTTC
>TRBD1|TRBJ2-5|few|TRBV7-9
CASSFGQGLLETQYF
TGTGCCAGCAGCTTTGGACAGGGGTTGCTAGAGACCCAGTACTTC
>TRBD1|TRBJ2-7|many|TRBV19
CASSNGQGVSYEQYF
TGTGCCAGTAGTAATGGACAGGGGGTCTCCTACGAGCAGTACTTC
>TRBD2|TRBJ2-1|many|TRBV7-9
CASSGRTSGSYNEQFF
TGTGCCAGCAGCGGCCGGACTAGCGGCTCCTACAATGAGCAGTTCTTC
>TRBD1|TRBJ1-3|few|TRBV12-3/TRBV12-4
CASSPAGQAGNTIYF
TGTGCCAGCAGTCCCGCGGGACAGGCTGGAAACACCATATATTTT
>NA|TRBJ2-1|NA|TRBV20-1
CSAREGPRGPYNEQFF
TGCAGTGCTAGAGAGGGGCCCAGGGGACCTTACAATGAGCAGTTCTTC
>NA|TRBJ1-1|many|TRBV20-1
CSARDHGDGAEAFF
TGCAGTGCTAGAGATCATGGAGATGGGGCTGAAGCTTTCTTT
>NA|TRBJ2-2|few|TRBV24-1
CAAEPRQQNTGELFF
TGTGCCGCAGAGCCTCGACAGCAGAACACCGGGGAGCTGTTTTTT
>NA|TRBJ2-7|few|TRBV29-1
CSASGTERNYEQYF
TGCAGCGCCTCCGGGACGGAGAGAAACTACGAGCAGTACTTC
>TRBD2|TRBJ2-1|NA|TRBV20-1
CSAVTSGSSYNEQFF
TGCAGTGCCGTCACTAGCGGGAGTTCCTACAATGAGCAGTTCTTC